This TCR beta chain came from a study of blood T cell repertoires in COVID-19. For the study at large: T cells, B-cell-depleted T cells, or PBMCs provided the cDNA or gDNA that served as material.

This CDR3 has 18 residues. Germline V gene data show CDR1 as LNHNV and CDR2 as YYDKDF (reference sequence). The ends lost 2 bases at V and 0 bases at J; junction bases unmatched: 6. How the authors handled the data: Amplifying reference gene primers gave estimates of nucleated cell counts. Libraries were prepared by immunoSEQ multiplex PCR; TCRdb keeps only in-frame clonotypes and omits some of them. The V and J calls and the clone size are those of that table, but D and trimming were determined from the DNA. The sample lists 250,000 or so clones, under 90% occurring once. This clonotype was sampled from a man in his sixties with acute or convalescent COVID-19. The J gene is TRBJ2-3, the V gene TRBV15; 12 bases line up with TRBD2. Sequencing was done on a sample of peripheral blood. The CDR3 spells CATSRIIGLAGSTDTQYF. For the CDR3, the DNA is TGTGCCACCAGCAGAATAATCGGACTAGCGGGAAGCACAGATACGCAGTATTTT. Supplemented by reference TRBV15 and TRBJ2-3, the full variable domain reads DAMVIQNPRYQVTQFGKPVTLSCSQTLNHNVMYWYQQKSSQAPKLLFHYYDKDFNNEADTPDNFQSRRPNTSFCFLDIRSPGLGDTAMYLCATSRIIGLAGSTDTQYFGPGTRLTVL.